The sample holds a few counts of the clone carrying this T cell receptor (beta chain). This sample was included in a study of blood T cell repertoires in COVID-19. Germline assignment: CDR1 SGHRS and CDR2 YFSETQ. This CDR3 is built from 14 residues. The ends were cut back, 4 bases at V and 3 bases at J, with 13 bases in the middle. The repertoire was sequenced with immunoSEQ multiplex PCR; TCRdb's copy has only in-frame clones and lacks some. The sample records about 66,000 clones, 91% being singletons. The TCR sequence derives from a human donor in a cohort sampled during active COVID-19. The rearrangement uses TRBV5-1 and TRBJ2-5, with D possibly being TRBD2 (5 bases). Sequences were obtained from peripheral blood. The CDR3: CASSAEARKETQYF. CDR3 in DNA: TGCGCCAGCAGCGCGGAGGCCAGGAAAGAGACCCAGTACTTC. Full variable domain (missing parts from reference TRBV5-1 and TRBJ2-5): KAGVTQTPRYLIKTRGQQVTLSCSPISGHRSVSWYQQTPGQGLQFLFEYFSETQRNKGNFPGRFSGRQFSNSRSEMNVSTLELGDSALYLCASSAEARKETQYFGPGTRLLVL.